This T cell receptor (beta chain) was obtained from a study of T-cell memory formation after mild COVID-19. Study details: Clusters were largely donor specific. General observations from the study: Contracting CD4+ clones lay largely in CM and EM, with CD8+ ones residing in EMRA.

This clonotype was recorded a few times. Its antigen is currently unknown. UMIs and sample barcodes were carried by the TCR alpha and TCR beta cDNA libraries that 5'RACE produced using constant-segment primers. TCRdb reprocessed the 5' RACE reads via MiXCR and lists one record per CDR3 protein. This sample carries hundreds of thousands of distinct CDR3 sequences, about 18% of them seen once, and the ten largest clones take roughly 8.2%. The V end lost 0 bases, the J end lost 6 bases, and 18 bases lay between the germline ends. The CDR3 spans 16 residues. Looked up from germline, CDR1 is SGHRS and CDR2 is YFSETQ.

The receptor comes from an adult woman who had mild COVID-19 (a few samples of this study predate the infection). Cell type and time point are not known. The sequencing sample was made of PBMCs or a T cell subset sorted from them (not recorded which). V usage is TRBV5-1 and J usage is TRBJ1-2; D gene ambiguous. This chain's CDR3 is CASSLEVGSLRDGYTF. The CDR3, as DNA: TGCGCCAGCAGCTTGGAGGTCGGCTCATTACGGGATGGCTACACCTTC.